This T cell receptor (beta chain) appears in the sequencing data of a study of blood T cell repertoires in COVID-19. V lost 5 bases, J lost 4 bases, and 14 bases lay in between. Germline CDR1 is MNHEY and CDR2 is SVGAGI. CDR3 length: 15 amino acids. In the source study's methods: Amplified reference gene primers provided the basis for estimating nucleated cell counts. Profiled with immunoSEQ multiplex PCR; TCRdb holds only in-frame clones, not every one. The D gene and trimming were derived from the DNA, and the V and J assignments and clone size from that table. Of 93,000 or so clones listed, roughly 87% were seen once; the top ten hold approximately 6.2%.

Sequences were obtained from peripheral blood. This receptor was obtained from a human donor in a cohort sampled during active COVID-19. The V gene is TRBV6-5, the J gene TRBJ1-4; D unclear. The CDR3 sequence is CASSPRGVGNEKLFF. Here the CDR3 DNA reads TGTGCCAGCAGTCCCCGGGGTGTTGGTAATGAAAAACTGTTTTTT.